The rows below give T cell receptor beta chains drawn from one sample of a study of cytomegalovirus exposure and HLA in healthy donors. Some clones are missing from TCRdb's copy, which holds only in-frame ones; the method was immunoSEQ multiplex PCR. Among about 180,000 clones listed, 77% were seen once. Sequencing input: PBMCs. The receptors originated from a young man in good health and CMV-seronegative. Each CDR3 is given with its conserved first and last residue. Fields, in order: J gene, V gene, D gene, clone size, CDR3 DNA, CDR3 protein. A D gene is named only where the DNA matches it firmly. Some rows mark clone size as missing; the rest say once, few, many or name a class of expanded clone.

J gene: TRBJ2-1
V gene: TRBV5-1
D gene: TRBD1
clone size: .
CDR3 DNA: TGCGCCAGCAGCTTCGGACAGGGGGCGGGGGGTGAGCAGTTCTTC
CDR3 protein: CASSFGQGAGGEQFF

J gene: TRBJ2-7
V gene: TRBV13
D gene: TRBD1
clone size: .
CDR3 DNA: TGTGCCAGCAGCGGCCGGGACAGGGGCTACGAGCAGTACTTC
CDR3 protein: CASSGRDRGYEQYF

J gene: TRBJ2-5
V gene: TRBV30
D gene: TRBD2
clone size: .
CDR3 DNA: TGTGCCTGGAGTGAGGGACTAGCCCCACTAGAGACCCAGTACTTC
CDR3 protein: CAWSEGLAPLETQYF

J gene: TRBJ2-7
V gene: TRBV4-2
D gene: TRBD2
clone size: .
CDR3 DNA: TGTGCCAGCAGCCTTCTAGCGGGGAACTACGAGCAGTACTTC
CDR3 protein: CASSLLAGNYEQYF

J gene: TRBJ1-5
V gene: TRBV6-1
D gene: TRBD1
clone size: once
CDR3 DNA: TGTGCCAGCAGAGCCGGGACAGCGAGACAGCCCCAGCATTTT
CDR3 protein: CASRAGTARQPQHF

J gene: TRBJ2-3
V gene: TRBV4-2
D gene: TRBD2
clone size: .
CDR3 DNA: TGTGCCAGCAGTATGGGGAGCGGGGGCTTCACAGATACGCAGTATTTT
CDR3 protein: CASSMGSGGFTDTQYF

J gene: TRBJ1-1
V gene: TRBV4-3
D gene: .
clone size: .
CDR3 DNA: TGCGCCAGCAGCCAACAGCGGGGGGCCACTGAAGCTTTCTTT
CDR3 protein: CASSQQRGATEAFF

J gene: TRBJ2-7
V gene: TRBV4-1
D gene: TRBD2
clone size: .
CDR3 DNA: TGCGCCAGCAGCCACCCGACTAGCGGGATCTACGAGCAGTACTTC
CDR3 protein: CASSHPTSGIYEQYF

J gene: TRBJ2-1
V gene: TRBV5-1
D gene: TRBD2
clone size: .
CDR3 DNA: TGCGCCAGCAGCCCAACCATAGCGGGGGGGAGGAATGAGCAGTTCTTC
CDR3 protein: CASSPTIAGGRNEQFF

J gene: TRBJ1-1
V gene: TRBV7-6
D gene: .
clone size: .
CDR3 DNA: TGTGCCAGCAGCTTATGGGAGATGAACACTGAAGCTTTCTTT
CDR3 protein: CASSLWEMNTEAFF

J gene: TRBJ1-1
V gene: TRBV7-9
D gene: TRBD1
clone size: few
CDR3 DNA: TGTGCCAGCAGCTTAGCAGGGGGCGTGGGTTACACTGAAGCTTTCTTT
CDR3 protein: CASSLAGGVGYTEAFF

J gene: TRBJ2-7
V gene: TRBV10-3
D gene: .
clone size: few
CDR3 DNA: TGTGCCATCATGGCCCAGGACTACGAGCAGTACTTC
CDR3 protein: CAIMAQDYEQYF

J gene: TRBJ1-2
V gene: TRBV10-3
D gene: .
clone size: .
CDR3 DNA: TGTGCCATCAGCAAGGAGGCCAGATGGTACACCTTC
CDR3 protein: CAISKEARWYTF

J gene: TRBJ2-7
V gene: TRBV28
D gene: TRBD2
clone size: .
CDR3 DNA: TGTGCCAGCAGTAGACTAGCGGGAGGCGAGCAGTACTTC
CDR3 protein: CASSRLAGGEQYF

J gene: TRBJ2-2
V gene: TRBV19
D gene: TRBD1
clone size: .
CDR3 DNA: TGTGCCAGTAGTATATCCCCACCGACAGGGGCCGGGGAGCTGTTTTTT
CDR3 protein: CASSISPPTGAGELFF

J gene: TRBJ1-6
V gene: TRBV7-8
D gene: .
clone size: few
CDR3 DNA: TGTGCCAGCAGCCCAGGTGGGCCAGGGCTATCACCCCTCCACTTT
CDR3 protein: CASSPGGPGLSPLHF

J gene: TRBJ1-3
V gene: TRBV5-6
D gene: TRBD1
clone size: .
CDR3 DNA: TGTGCCAGCAGCTTCTCTTCAGGGGGCTTTGGAAACACCATATATTTT
CDR3 protein: CASSFSSGGFGNTIYF

J gene: TRBJ1-5
V gene: TRBV6-1
D gene: .
clone size: .
CDR3 DNA: TGTGCCAGCAGTGGGGTAAGAGACTCTAGCAATCAGCCCCAGCATTTT
CDR3 protein: CASSGVRDSSNQPQHF

J gene: TRBJ1-1
V gene: TRBV4-1
D gene: TRBD1
clone size: .
CDR3 DNA: TGCGCCAGCAGCCCTCGGGACAGCCGCACTGAAGCTTTCTTT
CDR3 protein: CASSPRDSRTEAFF

J gene: TRBJ1-3
V gene: TRBV7-2
D gene: .
clone size: few
CDR3 DNA: TGTGCCAGCAGCTTAGCGGGCGGTGGGGCGACTGGAAACACCATATATTTT
CDR3 protein: CASSLAGGGATGNTIYF

J gene: TRBJ1-4
V gene: TRBV28
D gene: .
clone size: .
CDR3 DNA: TGTGCCAGCAGTGCCCCCGGGACTCTTAATGAAAAACTGTTTTTT
CDR3 protein: CASSAPGTLNEKLFF

J gene: TRBJ2-1
V gene: TRBV7-8
D gene: TRBD1
clone size: .
CDR3 DNA: TGTGCCAGCAGCTTAAAACGGACAGGGCCATCCTACAATGAGCAGTTCTTC
CDR3 protein: CASSLKRTGPSYNEQFF

J gene: TRBJ1-1
V gene: TRBV4-2
D gene: TRBD1
clone size: few
CDR3 DNA: TGTGCCAGCAGACACCACGAGGGGGCTCGGTACACTGAAGCTTTCTTT
CDR3 protein: CASRHHEGARYTEAFF

J gene: TRBJ2-2
V gene: TRBV11-1
D gene: .
clone size: .
CDR3 DNA: TGTGCCAGCAGCAAACAGGGCGCGGGGGAGCTGTTTTTT
CDR3 protein: CASSKQGAGELFF

J gene: TRBJ1-3
V gene: TRBV5-1
D gene: .
clone size: .
CDR3 DNA: TGCGCCAGCAGCCCCCGGACACCAAGCTCTGGAAACACCATATATTTT
CDR3 protein: CASSPRTPSSGNTIYF

J gene: TRBJ2-1
V gene: TRBV13
D gene: TRBD2
clone size: .
CDR3 DNA: TGTGCCAGCAGCTTCCCCAGCGGGAGGGGCCATGAGCAGTTCTTC
CDR3 protein: CASSFPSGRGHEQFF

J gene: TRBJ2-1
V gene: TRBV7-9
D gene: .
clone size: few
CDR3 DNA: TGTGCCAGCAGCCCCCGTTACGGGGATAACTCCTACAATGAGCAGTTCTTC
CDR3 protein: CASSPRYGDNSYNEQFF

J gene: TRBJ1-2
V gene: TRBV29-1
D gene: .
clone size: .
CDR3 DNA: TGCAGCGTTGAAAGGGGCACAGGAATTACCTACACCTTC
CDR3 protein: CSVERGTGITYTF

J gene: TRBJ2-7
V gene: TRBV11-2
D gene: .
clone size: .
CDR3 DNA: TGTGCCAGCAGCTTAGGGCGGCGGGCTGTTTACGAGCAGTACTTC
CDR3 protein: CASSLGRRAVYEQYF

J gene: TRBJ1-2
V gene: TRBV18
D gene: TRBD1
clone size: .
CDR3 DNA: TGTGCCAGCTTCAAGTCGGGACAGGGGGCGCAAAACTATGGCTACACCTTC
CDR3 protein: CASFKSGQGAQNYGYTF

J gene: TRBJ2-5
V gene: TRBV19
D gene: TRBD1
clone size: once
CDR3 DNA: TGTGCCAGTAGTGTCAACAGGGGGCTACAGACCCAGTACTTC
CDR3 protein: CASSVNRGLQTQYF

J gene: TRBJ2-5
V gene: TRBV6-5
D gene: .
clone size: .
CDR3 DNA: TGTGCCAGCAGTCAAGGGGCAGGGAGGGAGACCCAGTACTTC
CDR3 protein: CASSQGAGRETQYF

J gene: TRBJ1-1
V gene: TRBV5-4
D gene: .
clone size: few
CDR3 DNA: TGTGCCAGCATCCCCGGGAGCAGGGAGGTAGCTGAAGCTTTCTTT
CDR3 protein: CASIPGSREVAEAFF

J gene: TRBJ2-1
V gene: TRBV7-9
D gene: TRBD1
clone size: .
CDR3 DNA: TGTGCCAGCAGCTCTGCCCCGGGACAGGGGGCAAACTACAATGAGCAGTTCTTC
CDR3 protein: CASSSAPGQGANYNEQFF

J gene: TRBJ1-6
V gene: TRBV7-9
D gene: .
clone size: .
CDR3 DNA: TGTGCCAGCAGCTTAGGACATGGGGGGGGAAATAATTCACCCCTCCACTTT
CDR3 protein: CASSLGHGGGNNSPLHF

J gene: TRBJ2-1
V gene: TRBV27
D gene: .
clone size: few
CDR3 DNA: TGTGCCAGCAGTTTATTTGGAACAGTAAATGAGCAGTTCTTC
CDR3 protein: CASSLFGTVNEQFF

J gene: TRBJ2-1
V gene: TRBV7-2
D gene: TRBD2
clone size: .
CDR3 DNA: TGTGCCAGCAGCTTAAGAACTAGCGGGAGGGCCAATGAGCAGTTCTTC
CDR3 protein: CASSLRTSGRANEQFF

J gene: TRBJ2-7
V gene: TRBV13
D gene: .
clone size: once
CDR3 DNA: TGTGCCAGCAGCCCAGGAGAGGGTTACGAGCAGTACTTC
CDR3 protein: CASSPGEGYEQYF

J gene: TRBJ2-2
V gene: TRBV30
D gene: .
clone size: .
CDR3 DNA: TGTGCCTGGAGTGTAGGGAGGACCGGGGAGCTGTTTTTT
CDR3 protein: CAWSVGRTGELFF

J gene: TRBJ1-2
V gene: TRBV4-1
D gene: TRBD1
clone size: .
CDR3 DNA: TGCGCCAGCAGCCAAGAGCCGGGACAGGGGGCAGTTGGCTACACCTTC
CDR3 protein: CASSQEPGQGAVGYTF

J gene: TRBJ1-4
V gene: TRBV6-5
D gene: .
clone size: .
CDR3 DNA: TGTGCCAGCAGTTCTACCCTAGCTATCGAAAAACTGTTTTTT
CDR3 protein: CASSSTLAIEKLFF

J gene: TRBJ2-7
V gene: TRBV13
D gene: .
clone size: .
CDR3 DNA: TGTGCCAGCAGCTCCTTTGGACTGCTCTACGAGCGGTACTTC
CDR3 protein: CASSSFGLLYERYF

J gene: TRBJ1-1
V gene: TRBV5-1
D gene: .
clone size: .
CDR3 DNA: TGCGCCAGCAGCTTGGCCGAGAGAGGTGAAGCTTTCTTT
CDR3 protein: CASSLAERGEAFF

J gene: TRBJ1-1
V gene: TRBV9
D gene: TRBD1
clone size: few
CDR3 DNA: TGTGCCAGCAGCGTCGTCCCACAGGGGGCGACCACTGAAGCTTTCTTT
CDR3 protein: CASSVVPQGATTEAFF

J gene: TRBJ1-1
V gene: TRBV9
D gene: TRBD1
clone size: few
CDR3 DNA: TGTGCCAGCAGCGTCAGGGGGATTGACACTGAAGCTTTCTTT
CDR3 protein: CASSVRGIDTEAFF